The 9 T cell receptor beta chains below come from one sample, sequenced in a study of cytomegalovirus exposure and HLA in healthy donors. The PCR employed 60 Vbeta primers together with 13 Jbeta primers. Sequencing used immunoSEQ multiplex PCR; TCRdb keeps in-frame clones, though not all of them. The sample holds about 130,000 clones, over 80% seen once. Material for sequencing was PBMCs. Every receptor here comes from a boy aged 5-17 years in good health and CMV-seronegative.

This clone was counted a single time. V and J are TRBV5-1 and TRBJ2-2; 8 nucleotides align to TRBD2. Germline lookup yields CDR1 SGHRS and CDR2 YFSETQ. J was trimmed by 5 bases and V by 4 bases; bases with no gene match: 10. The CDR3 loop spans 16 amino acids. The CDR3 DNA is TGCGCCAGCAGCCAGGGAAGCGGGAGACGAACCGGGGAGCTGTTTTTT. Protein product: CASSQGSGRRTGELFF.

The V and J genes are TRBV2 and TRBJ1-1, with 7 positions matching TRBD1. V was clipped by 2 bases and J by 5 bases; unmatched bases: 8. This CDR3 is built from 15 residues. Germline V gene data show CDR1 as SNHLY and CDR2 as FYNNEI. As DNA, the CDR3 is TGTGCCAGCAGTGAAAAGGGACAGTCCAATACTGAAGCTTTCTTT. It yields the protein CASSEKGQSNTEAFF.

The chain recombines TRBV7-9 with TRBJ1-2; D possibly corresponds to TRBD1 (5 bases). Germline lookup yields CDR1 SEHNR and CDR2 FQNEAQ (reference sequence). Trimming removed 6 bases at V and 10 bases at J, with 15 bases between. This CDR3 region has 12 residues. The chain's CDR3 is CASSHHDRNYTF. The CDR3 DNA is TGTGCCAGCAGTCATCACGACAGAAACTACACCTTC.

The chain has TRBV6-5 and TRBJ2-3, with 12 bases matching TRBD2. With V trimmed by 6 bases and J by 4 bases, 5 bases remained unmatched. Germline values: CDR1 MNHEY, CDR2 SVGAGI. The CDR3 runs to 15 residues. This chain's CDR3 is CASSPLAGGADTQYF. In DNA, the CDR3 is TGTGCCAGCAGCCCACTAGCGGGAGGCGCAGATACGCAGTATTTT.

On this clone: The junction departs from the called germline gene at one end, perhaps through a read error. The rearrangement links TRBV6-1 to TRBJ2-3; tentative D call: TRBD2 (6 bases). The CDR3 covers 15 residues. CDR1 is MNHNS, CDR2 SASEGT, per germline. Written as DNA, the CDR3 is TGTGCCAGCAGCGAAGCAGGGTGGGGGGCAGATACGCAGTATTTT. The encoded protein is CASSEAGWGADTQYF.

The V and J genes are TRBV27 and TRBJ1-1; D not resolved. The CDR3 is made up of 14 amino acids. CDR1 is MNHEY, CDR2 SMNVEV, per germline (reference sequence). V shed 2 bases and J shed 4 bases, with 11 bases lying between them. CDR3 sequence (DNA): TGTGCCAGCAGTTTAAATTTCGGGTCCACTGAAGCTTTCTTT. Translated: CASSLNFGSTEAFF.

CDR3 sequence (DNA): TGTGCCAGCAGAATACCGGGAGATGAGCAGTTCTTC. Translated: CASRIPGDEQFF. This chain links TRBV2 with TRBJ2-1; TRBD2 is a possible D gene (6 bases). CDR1 and CDR2 (germline): SNHLY, FYNNEI. The length of the CDR3 is 12 residues. V was clipped by 6 bases and J by 8 bases, with 11 bases between them.

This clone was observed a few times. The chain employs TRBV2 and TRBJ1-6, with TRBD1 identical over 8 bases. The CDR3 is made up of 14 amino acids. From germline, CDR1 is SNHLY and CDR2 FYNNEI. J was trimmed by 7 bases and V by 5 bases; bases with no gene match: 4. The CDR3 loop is CASSPRDRNSPLHF. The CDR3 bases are TGTGCCAGCAGTCCCCGGGACAGGAATTCACCCCTCCACTTT.

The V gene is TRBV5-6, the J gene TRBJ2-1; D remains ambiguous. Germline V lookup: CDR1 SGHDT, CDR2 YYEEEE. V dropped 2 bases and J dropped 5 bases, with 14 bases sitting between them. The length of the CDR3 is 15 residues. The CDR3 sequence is CASSFLRVQNNEQFF. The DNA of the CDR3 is TGTGCCAGCAGCTTCCTCCGGGTCCAAAACAATGAGCAGTTCTTC.